The 24 T cell receptor beta chains given below trace back to one sample, sequenced in a study of blood T cell repertoires in COVID-19. Libraries were prepared by immunoSEQ multiplex PCR; TCRdb keeps only in-frame clonotypes and omits some of them. The sample lists a few hundred thousand clones, 80% to 90% occurring once. The sequencing input was PBMCs or T cells enriched from blood (not recorded which). The origin of the receptors is a man aged 25 to 40 who had recovered from COVID-19.

The rearrangement joins TRBV4-3 to TRBJ1-1; no reliable D call. The CDR3 is 13 residues long. The germline gives CDR1 LGHNA, CDR2 YSLEER. Deletions cut 4 bases from V and 2 bases from J, with 8 bases between. CDR3 nucleotide sequence: TGCGCCAGCAGCCGCACTGGTAACACTGAAGCTTTCTTT. It encodes CASSRTGNTEAFF.

This sequence joins TRBV18 and TRBJ2-7; 9 bases map to TRBD2. Germline V gives CDR1 KGHSH, CDR2 LQKENI. Trimming at V came to 3 bases and at J to 1 base, leaving 4 bases not matched to a gene. The CDR3 runs 15 residues. As DNA, the CDR3 is TGTGCCAGCTCACCTAGCGGGGGCCGTTCCTACGAGCAGTACTTC. It is translated as CASSPSGGRSYEQYF.

A single count supports this clone. V gene TRBV7-9 combines with J gene TRBJ2-7; D is unclear. Germline values: CDR1 SEHNR, CDR2 FQNEAQ (reference sequence). With 3 bases removed from V and 4 bases from J, the gap between germline ends came to 4 bases. The CDR3 is 11 residues long. In DNA, the CDR3 is TGTGCCAGCAGCTTTAATTACGAGCAGTACTTC. This sequence encodes CASSFNYEQYF. Full variable domain (rest looked up from reference TRBV7-9 and TRBJ2-7): DTGVSQNPRHKITKRGQNVTFRCDPISEHNRLYWYRQTLGQGPEFLTYFQNEAQLEKSRLLSDRFSAERPKGSFSTLEIQRTEQGDSAMYLCASSFNYEQYFGPGTRLTVT.

This clone has just a few counts. The gene calls are TRBV4-2 and TRBJ2-7, with 9 bases fitting TRBD2. Per the germline V gene, CDR1 is LGHNA and CDR2 is YNFKEQ. V was clipped by 0 bases and J by 1 base; unmatched bases: 4. There are 16 residues in the CDR3. In DNA, the CDR3 is TGTGCCAGCAGCCAAGATAGCGGGGGACCGTCCTACGAGCAGTACTTC. This gives the protein CASSQDSGGPSYEQYF.

A few counts support this clone. The gene calls are TRBV30 and TRBJ2-2, with D possibly TRBD2 on 5 matching bases. V was trimmed by 0 bases and J by 4 bases, leaving 12 bases between them. The CDR3 runs 15 residues. Germline V gene data show CDR1 as GTSNPN and CDR2 as SVGIG (reference sequence). The CDR3 here is CAWSVWTPGTGELFF. DNA of the CDR3: TGTGCCTGGAGTGTATGGACTCCTGGCACCGGGGAGCTGTTTTTT.

This clone was detected only a few times. CDR3 protein: CASSLAGSGSWETQYF. The CDR3 DNA sequence: TGTGCCAGCAGCTTAGCGGGAAGCGGTTCATGGGAGACCCAGTACTTC. V is TRBV7-8 and J is TRBJ2-5; a possible D gene is TRBD2 (5 bases). The CDR3 is made up of 16 amino acids. Germline CDR1 is SGHVS and CDR2 is FQNEAQ. Between the trimmed V and J ends, which lost 0 bases and 5 bases, there was a span of 16 bases.

This clone has a handful of counts. This chain connects TRBV6-5 to TRBJ1-2; weak D call: TRBD1 (5 bases). Trimming removed 0 bases from V and 2 bases from J, with 13 bases in between. CDR1 and CDR2 (germline): MNHEY, SVGAGI. CDR3 length equals 16 residues. The CDR3 protein is CASSYSQGRSNYGYTF. CDR3 coding DNA: TGTGCCAGCAGTTACTCTCAGGGCCGATCAAACTATGGCTACACCTTC.

This clone was counted at least ten times. The chain employs TRBV9 and TRBJ2-5, with 9 bases fitting TRBD2. Germline assignment: CDR1 SGDLS and CDR2 YYNGEE. The CDR3 spans 13 residues. Trimming took 7 bases from V and 5 from J; bases not matched to a gene: 6. Written as DNA, the CDR3 is TGTGCCAGCGGCGCGGGGGGGCTGGAGACCCAGTACTTC. Translating it yields CASGAGGLETQYF.

The chain links TRBV19 to TRBJ2-2; D might be TRBD1 (5 bases). From germline, CDR1 is LNHDA and CDR2 SQIVND (reference sequence). V was cut by 4 bases and J by 5 bases, with 11 bases left in between. The CDR3 totals 14 residues. The CDR3 loop reads CASSNAGSTGELFF. CDR3 DNA sequence: TGTGCCAGTAGTAACGCAGGGTCTACCGGGGAGCTGTTTTTT.

This sequence joins TRBV11-3 and TRBJ1-3, with a tentative D call TRBD1 (6 bases). Per the germline V gene, CDR1 is SGHNT and CDR2 is YENEEA. The V end was cut by 5 bases, the J end by 4 bases, with 24 bases between. The CDR3 is 18 residues long. DNA for the CDR3: TGTGCCAGCAGCCCTGAGAGGGGACACACAGGGTTCGGAAACACCATATATTTT. It specifies CASSPERGHTGFGNTIYF.

This clone was detected only a few times. V gene TRBV6-4 combines with J gene TRBJ2-3; the D gene is possibly TRBD2 (5 bases). Deletions cut 3 bases from V and 4 bases from J, with 17 bases between. Germline V gives CDR1 MRHNA, CDR2 SNTAGT. The CDR3 runs 16 residues. The CDR3: CASSDSPLDKADTQYF. The CDR3 DNA follows: TGTGCCAGCAGTGATTCCCCACTAGATAAGGCAGATACGCAGTATTTT.

The chain has TRBV4-3 and TRBJ2-7, with 9 bases identical to TRBD1. V trimming: 1 base; J trimming: 1 base; junction bases outside the gene matches: 5. CDR1 and CDR2 (germline): LGHNA, YSLEER. The CDR3 is made up of 16 amino acids. The CDR3 DNA reads as TGCGCCAGCAGCCAAGTGCTCGGGACAGGGTCCTACGAGCAGTACTTC. Its protein product is CASSQVLGTGSYEQYF.

The chain is built from TRBV2 and TRBJ1-4, with TRBD1 matching 7 bases. Trimming at V came to 6 bases and at J to 0 bases, leaving 7 bases not matched to a gene. This CDR3 region has 16 residues. The germline gives CDR1 SNHLY, CDR2 FYNNEI. CDR3 sequence: CASRGTGTATNEKLFF. The CDR3, as DNA: TGTGCCAGCAGAGGTACAGGGACAGCAACTAATGAAAAACTGTTTTTT.

The chain is built from TRBV5-1 and TRBJ2-5, with 12 bases lining up with TRBD1. V gave up 3 bases and J gave up 4 bases; unmatched junction bases: 4. This CDR3 comprises 15 residues. Germline V gene lookup returns CDR1 SGHRS and CDR2 YFSETQ. This CDR3 is CASSSGTGGGETQYF. CDR3 coding DNA: TGCGCCAGCAGCTCCGGGACAGGGGGCGGAGAGACCCAGTACTTC.

The J gene is TRBJ2-7, the V gene TRBV12-3 or TRBV12-4, with 7 bases matching TRBD1. V gave up 6 bases and J gave up 0 bases; unmatched junction bases: 2. This CDR3 has 13 residues. CDR3 nucleotide sequence: TGTGCCAGCAGGGACAGGTACTCCTACGAGCAGTACTTC. Amino acid sequence: CASRDRYSYEQYF.

The chain has TRBV30 and TRBJ2-1, with 10 bases fitting TRBD2. The CDR3 spans 14 residues. Germline CDR1 GTSNPN, CDR2 SVGIG (reference sequence). The ends lost 2 bases at V and 8 bases at J; junction bases unmatched: 6. In DNA, the CDR3 is TGTGCCTGGAGTCGTCTAGCGGGGGCATATGAGCAGTTCTTC. This translates into CAWSRLAGAYEQFF. The complete variable domain, with remaining parts taken from reference TRBV30 and TRBJ2-1, reads SQTIHQWPATLVQPVGSPLSLECTVEGTSNPNLYWYRQAAGRGLQLLFYSVGIGQISSEVPQNLSASRPQDRQFILSSKKLLLSDSGFYLCAWSRLAGAYEQFFGPGTRLTVL.

The chain carries TRBV15 and TRBJ1-2; D might be TRBD1 (6 bases). The CDR3 has 15 amino acids. V gave up 0 bases and J gave up 13 bases, with 21 bases separating them. Germline-derived CDR1 and CDR2 are LNHNV and YYDKDF (reference sequence). This CDR3 is CATSRDVPTGGITTF. The CDR3 DNA sequence: TGTGCCACCAGCAGAGATGTGCCGACAGGTGGAATAACCACCTTC. Using reference TRBV15 and TRBJ1-2 for the parts outside the CDR3, the full variable domain is DAMVIQNPRYQVTQFGKPVTLSCSQTLNHNVMYWYQQKSSQAPKLLFHYYDKDFNNEADTPDNFQSRRPNTSFCFLDIRSPGLGDTAMYLCATSRDVPTGGITTFGSGTRLTVV.

V usage is TRBV19 and J usage is TRBJ2-2, with TRBD1 matching over 9 bases. This CDR3 spans 17 amino acids. J was trimmed by 6 bases and V by 7 bases; bases with no gene match: 15. CDR1 LNHDA and CDR2 SQIVND come from the germline V gene (reference sequence). The CDR3 sequence: CASTQTGGWEGPGELFF. CDR3 DNA: TGTGCCAGTACCCAAACAGGGGGCTGGGAGGGGCCCGGGGAGCTGTTTTTT.

This chain links TRBV2 with TRBJ1-1; D is ambiguous. The CDR3 consists of 13 residues. Germline V CDR1 and CDR2: SNHLY, FYNNEI. V lost 4 bases to trimming and J lost 4 bases, with 10 bases between them. The CDR3 DNA sequence: TGTGCCAGCAGTGTCGGGGATATCACTGAAGCTTTCTTT. Amino acid sequence: CASSVGDITEAFF.

The rearrangement uses TRBV5-1 and TRBJ2-2, with 8 positions matching TRBD1. V lost 3 bases, J lost 5 bases, and 3 bases stayed unmatched. The germline CDR1 and CDR2 sequences are SGHRS and YFSETQ. CDR3 length: 14 amino acids. The CDR3 DNA is TGCGCCAGCAGCTCGGGACAGGATACCGGGGAGCTGTTTTTT. This translates into CASSSGQDTGELFF. Together with reference TRBV5-1 and TRBJ2-2, the CDR3 gives the full variable domain: KAGVTQTPRYLIKTRGQQVTLSCSPISGHRSVSWYQQTPGQGLQFLFEYFSETQRNKGNFPGRFSGRQFSNSRSEMNVSTLELGDSALYLCASSSGQDTGELFFGEGSRLTVL.

This chain joins TRBV30 and TRBJ1-5; D unresolved. Germline V gene data show CDR1 as GTSNPN and CDR2 as SVGIG (reference sequence). The CDR3 totals 11 residues. V lost 1 base to trimming and J lost 11 bases, with 9 bases between them. The CDR3 nucleotides read TGTGCCTGGAGTGGAGCTTCTTCCCAGCATTTT. Its translation: CAWSGASSQHF.

This clone is a singleton in its sample. The chain is built from TRBV5-5 and TRBJ1-5; D may be TRBD1 (5 bases). Germline V gene lookup returns CDR1 SGHKS and CDR2 YYEKEE (reference sequence). Trimming removed 5 bases at V and 3 bases at J, with 12 bases between. The CDR3 totals 14 residues. For the CDR3, the DNA is TGTGCCAGCAGTTGGGGCACCGCCAATCAGCCCCAGCATTTT. It yields the protein CASSWGTANQPQHF.

CDR3 nucleotides: TGTGCCAGCAGCTTAAAGACTAGGGTTGGGGAGACCCAGTACTTC. It yields the protein CASSLKTRVGETQYF. V and J are TRBV5-4 and TRBJ2-5; tentatively, D is TRBD2 (6 bases). The CDR3 is 15 amino acids. Trimming stripped 2 bases from V and 5 bases from J, with 16 bases between. Looked up from germline, CDR1 is SGHNT and CDR2 is YYREEE (reference sequence).

This clone was seen a single time. The chain carries TRBV12-3 or TRBV12-4 and TRBJ2-3, with 7 bases aligning to TRBD1. The V and J ends lost 5 bases and 9 bases, in that order; junction bases with no gene match: 2. The CDR3 is made up of 11 amino acids. The CDR3 DNA follows: TGTGCCAGCAGTGACAGGGCCACGCAGTATTTT. Amino acids: CASSDRATQYF.